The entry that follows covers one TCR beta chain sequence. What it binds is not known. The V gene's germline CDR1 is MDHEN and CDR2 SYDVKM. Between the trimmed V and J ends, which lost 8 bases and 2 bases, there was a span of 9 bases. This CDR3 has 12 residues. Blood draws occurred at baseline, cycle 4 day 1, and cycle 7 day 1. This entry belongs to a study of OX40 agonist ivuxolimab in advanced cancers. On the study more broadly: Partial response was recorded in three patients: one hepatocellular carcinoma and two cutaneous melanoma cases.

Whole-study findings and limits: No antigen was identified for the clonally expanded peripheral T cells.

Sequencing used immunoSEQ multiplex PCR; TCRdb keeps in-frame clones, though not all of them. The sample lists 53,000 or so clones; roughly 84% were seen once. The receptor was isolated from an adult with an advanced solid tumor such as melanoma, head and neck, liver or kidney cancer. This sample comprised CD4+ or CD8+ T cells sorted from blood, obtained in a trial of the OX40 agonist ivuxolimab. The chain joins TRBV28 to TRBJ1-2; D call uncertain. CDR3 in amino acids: CASGNPNYGYTF. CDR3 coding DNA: TGTGCCAGCGGGAACCCCAACTATGGCTACACCTTC.